Included here is one T cell receptor (beta chain) sequence, with context. What it recognizes is unknown. Sample-barcoded 5' priming and a J-beta primer mix drove a second PCR of about 6 to 12 cycles. TCRdb recomputed calls from the 5' RACE reads with MiXCR, one row per CDR3 protein. The table shows 1.5 million to 2 million distinct CDR3 sequences, with 28% occurring only once. Germline V gene lookup returns CDR1 ENHRY and CDR2 SYGVKD. The V gene end was trimmed by 8 bases and the J gene end by 8 bases; junction bases not matched to a gene: 4. The CDR3 contains 11 residues. The record originates from a study of blood T cells in healthy people across ages. Regarding the study as a whole: Among T cells, TCR beta diversity per million cells dropped roughly linearly as age rose.

This TCR derives from a woman in her twenties or thirties in good health. Sequencing was performed on blood. The chain joins TRBV10-3 to TRBJ1-2; 8 bases agree with TRBD1. The CDR3 DNA is TGTGCCATCGGACAGGGCCAAGGCTACACCTTC. This codes for CAIGQGQGYTF.